Presented here are 4 T cell receptor beta chains from one specimen sequenced in a study of CD8+ T cells in alopecia areata. RNA extraction was followed by reverse transcription into cDNA, which acted as the sequencing template. Assay used: immunoSEQ multiplex PCR; TCRdb lists only in-frame clones, some missing. The table lists some 170,000 clones, roughly 58% of them singletons, with 16% in the top ten. Stated treatment: oral pan-JAK inhibitor, 5-10 mg twice daily. The input for sequencing was CD4+ T cells sorted from blood, taken between weeks 55 and 65, from a patient treated with tofacitinib. Receptors were obtained from a human donor with alopecia areata.

In DNA form, the CDR3 reads TGCGCCAGCAGCTCGGGACTAGCGGGGGCTGGAGAGACCCAGTACTTC. Amino acid sequence: CASSSGLAGAGETQYF. This chain uses TRBV5-1 with TRBJ2-5; 14 nucleotides match TRBD2. The length of the CDR3 is 16 residues. Germline CDR1 reads SGHRS; CDR2 reads YFSETQ. Unmatched junction bases numbered 5, after V lost 3 bases and J lost 4 bases. Full variable domain (rest looked up from reference TRBV5-1 and TRBJ2-5): KAGVTQTPRYLIKTRGQQVTLSCSPISGHRSVSWYQQTPGQGLQFLFEYFSETQRNKGNFPGRFSGRQFSNSRSEMNVSTLELGDSALYLCASSSGLAGAGETQYFGPGTRLLVL.

The V call is TRBV10-3, the J call TRBJ2-5, with a tentative D call TRBD2 (6 bases). CDR3 length: 15 amino acids. CDR1 is ENHRY and CDR2 is SYGVKD in the germline V gene. The V end was cut by 4 bases, the J end by 0 bases, with 12 bases between. The CDR3 bases are TGTGCCATCAGTGGTAAGCGGGCGGACCAAGAGACCCAGTACTTC. Residues: CAISGKRADQETQYF.

The CDR3 here is CASTGGVGSPLHF. For the CDR3, the DNA is TGTGCCTCCACGGGGGGGGTAGGTTCACCCCTCCACTTT. The rearrangement joins TRBV30 to TRBJ1-6; the D gene is possibly TRBD1 (5 bases). Looked up from germline, CDR1 is GTSNPN and CDR2 is SVGIG (reference sequence). The CDR3 totals 13 residues. Trimming took 7 bases from V and 9 from J, leaving 16 bases between them.

V and J are TRBV12-5 and TRBJ2-4; 11 nucleotides match TRBD1. There are 17 residues in the CDR3. Germline V CDR1 and CDR2: LGHNT, FRNRAP. J lost 4 bases, V lost 4 bases, and 9 bases had no gene match. Written as DNA, the CDR3 is TGTGCTAGTGGTTGGAACGGACAGGGGGCGTATAAAAACATTCAGTACTTC. Protein product: CASGWNGQGAYKNIQYF.